Below, one TCR beta chain is given with its context. Other DNA sequences in this sample translate to the same CDR3. The source of the sample is a study of blood T cell repertoires in COVID-19. Overall study context: PBMCs, B-cell-depleted T cells, or T cells provided the cDNA or gDNA that made up the material.

TCRdb's table, derived via immunoSEQ multiplex PCR, lists solely in-frame clones and lacks some. Found here are about 250,000 clones, around 80% of them singletons; the top ten hold less than 5.5%. V was pared by 0 bases and J by 4 bases, with 4 bases of the junction left unmatched. There are 14 residues in the CDR3. CDR1 and CDR2 (germline): GTSNPN, SVGIG (reference sequence). The sequence derives from a man aged 40-50 years who had been exposed to COVID-19. The chain uses TRBV30 and TRBJ1-2; 8 bases line up with TRBD1. The sequenced sample consisted of PBMCs or T cells enriched from blood (not recorded which). CDR3: CAWSVGQGSYGYTF. The CDR3 DNA follows: TGTGCCTGGAGTGTAGGACAGGGCTCCTATGGCTACACCTTC.